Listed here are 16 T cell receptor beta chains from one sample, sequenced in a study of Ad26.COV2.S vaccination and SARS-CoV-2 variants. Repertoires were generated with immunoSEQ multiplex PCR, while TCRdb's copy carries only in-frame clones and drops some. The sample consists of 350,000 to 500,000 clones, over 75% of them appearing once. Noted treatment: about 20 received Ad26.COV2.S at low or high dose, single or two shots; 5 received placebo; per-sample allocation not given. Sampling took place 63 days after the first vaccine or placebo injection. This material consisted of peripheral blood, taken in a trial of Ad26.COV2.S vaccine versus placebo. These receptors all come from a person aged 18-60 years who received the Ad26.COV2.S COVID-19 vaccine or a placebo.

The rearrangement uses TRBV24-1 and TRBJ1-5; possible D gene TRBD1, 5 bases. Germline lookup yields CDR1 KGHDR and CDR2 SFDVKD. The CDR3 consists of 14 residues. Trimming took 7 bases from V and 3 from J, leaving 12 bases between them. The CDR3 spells CATSLRGINQPQHF. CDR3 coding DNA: TGTGCCACCAGCTTGCGGGGCATCAATCAGCCCCAGCATTTT.

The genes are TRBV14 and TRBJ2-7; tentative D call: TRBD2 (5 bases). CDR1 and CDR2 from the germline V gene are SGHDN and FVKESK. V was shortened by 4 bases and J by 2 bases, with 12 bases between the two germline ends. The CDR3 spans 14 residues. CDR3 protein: CASSPVQLAYEQYF. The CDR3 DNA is TGTGCCAGCAGCCCCGTCCAACTAGCCTACGAGCAGTACTTC.

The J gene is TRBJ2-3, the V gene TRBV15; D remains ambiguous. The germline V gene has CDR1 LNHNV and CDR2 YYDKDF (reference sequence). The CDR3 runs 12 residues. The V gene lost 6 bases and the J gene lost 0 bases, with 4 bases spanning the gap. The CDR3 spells CATSFSTDTQYF. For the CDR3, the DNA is TGTGCCACCAGTTTCAGCACAGATACGCAGTATTTT.

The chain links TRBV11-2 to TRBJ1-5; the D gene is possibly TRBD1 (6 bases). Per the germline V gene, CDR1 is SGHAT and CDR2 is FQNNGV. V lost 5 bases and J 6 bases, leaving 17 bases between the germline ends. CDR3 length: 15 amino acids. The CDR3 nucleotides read TGTGCCAGCAGCCCCAACAGGGCAGAGGGTCAGCCCCAGCATTTT. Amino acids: CASSPNRAEGQPQHF.

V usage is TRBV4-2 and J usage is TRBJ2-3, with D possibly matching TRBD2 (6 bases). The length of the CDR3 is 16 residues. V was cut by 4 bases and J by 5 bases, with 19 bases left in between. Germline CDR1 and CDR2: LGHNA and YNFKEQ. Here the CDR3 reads CASSPRRSGEIDTQYF. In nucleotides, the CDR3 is TGTGCCAGCAGCCCCCGGCGCTCGGGGGAAATAGATACGCAGTATTTT.

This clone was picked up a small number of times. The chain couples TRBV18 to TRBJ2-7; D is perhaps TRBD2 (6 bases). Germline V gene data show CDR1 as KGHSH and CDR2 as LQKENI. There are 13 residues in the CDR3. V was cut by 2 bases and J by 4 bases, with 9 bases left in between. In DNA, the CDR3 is TGTGCCAGCTCACCAACGGGAGCGTACGAGCAGTACTTC. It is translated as CASSPTGAYEQYF.

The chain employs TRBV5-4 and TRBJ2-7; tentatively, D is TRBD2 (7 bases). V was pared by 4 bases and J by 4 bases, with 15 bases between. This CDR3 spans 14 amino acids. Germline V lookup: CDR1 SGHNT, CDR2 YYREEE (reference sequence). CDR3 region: CASSSGVGAYEQYF. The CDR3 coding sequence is TGTGCCAGCAGCAGCGGGGTGGGGGCATACGAGCAGTACTTC. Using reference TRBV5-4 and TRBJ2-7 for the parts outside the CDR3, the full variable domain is ETGVTQSPTHLIKTRGQQVTLRCSSQSGHNTVSWYQQALGQGPQFIFQYYREEENGRGNFPPRFSGLQFPNYSSELNVNALELDDSALYLCASSSGVGAYEQYFGPGTRLTVT.

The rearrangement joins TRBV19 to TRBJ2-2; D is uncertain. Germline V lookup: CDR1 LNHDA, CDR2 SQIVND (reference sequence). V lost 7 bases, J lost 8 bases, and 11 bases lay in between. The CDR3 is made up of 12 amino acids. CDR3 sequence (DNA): TGTGCCAGTACCTTGCTTGGGGGGGAGCTGTTTTTT. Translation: CASTLLGGELFF. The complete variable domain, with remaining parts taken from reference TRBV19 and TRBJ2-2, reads DGGITQSPKYLFRKEGQNVTLSCEQNLNHDAMYWYRQDPGQGLRLIYYSQIVNDFQKGDIAEGYSVSREKKESFPLTVTSAQKNPTAFYLCASTLLGGELFFGEGSRLTVL.

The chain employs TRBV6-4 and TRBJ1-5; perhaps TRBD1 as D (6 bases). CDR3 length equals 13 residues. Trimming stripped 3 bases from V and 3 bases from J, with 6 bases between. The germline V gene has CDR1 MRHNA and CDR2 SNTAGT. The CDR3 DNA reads TGTGCCAGCAGTGAGGGGGCCAATCAGCCCCAGCATTTT. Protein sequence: CASSEGANQPQHF.

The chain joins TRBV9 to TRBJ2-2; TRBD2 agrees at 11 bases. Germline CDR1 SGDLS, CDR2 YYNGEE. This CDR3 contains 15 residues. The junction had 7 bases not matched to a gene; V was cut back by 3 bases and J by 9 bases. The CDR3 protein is CASSATSGVPWELFF. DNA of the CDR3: TGTGCCAGCAGCGCGACTAGCGGGGTACCTTGGGAGCTGTTTTTT.

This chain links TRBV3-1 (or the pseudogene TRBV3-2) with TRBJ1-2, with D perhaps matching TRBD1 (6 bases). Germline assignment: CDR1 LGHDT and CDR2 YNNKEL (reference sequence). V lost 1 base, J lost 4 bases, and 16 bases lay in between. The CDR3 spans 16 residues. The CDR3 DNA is TGTGCCAGCAGCCAAGGTTTGGGGGGCCAACGCTATGGCTACACCTTC. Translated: CASSQGLGGQRYGYTF.

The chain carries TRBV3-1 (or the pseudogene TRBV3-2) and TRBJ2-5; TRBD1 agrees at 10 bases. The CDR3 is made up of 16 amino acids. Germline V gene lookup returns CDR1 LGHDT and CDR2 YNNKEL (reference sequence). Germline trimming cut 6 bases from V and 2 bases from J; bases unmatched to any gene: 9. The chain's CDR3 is CASSYRDRGGQETQYF. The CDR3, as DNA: TGTGCCAGCAGTTACCGGGACAGGGGAGGGCAAGAGACCCAGTACTTC.

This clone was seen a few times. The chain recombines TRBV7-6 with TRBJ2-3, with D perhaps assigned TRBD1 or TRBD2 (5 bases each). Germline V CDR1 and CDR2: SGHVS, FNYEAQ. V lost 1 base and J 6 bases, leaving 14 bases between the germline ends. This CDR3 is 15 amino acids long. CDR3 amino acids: CASSLGGLGADTQYF. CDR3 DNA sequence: TGTGCCAGCAGCTTAGGCGGACTCGGGGCGGATACGCAGTATTTT.

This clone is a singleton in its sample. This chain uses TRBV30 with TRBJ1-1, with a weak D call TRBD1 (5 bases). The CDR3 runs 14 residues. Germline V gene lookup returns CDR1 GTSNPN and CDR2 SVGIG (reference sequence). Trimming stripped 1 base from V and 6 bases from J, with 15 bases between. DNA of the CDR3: TGTGCCTGGAGTGCGGGCCCAGGGTCTCCTGAAGCTTTCTTT. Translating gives CAWSAGPGSPEAFF.

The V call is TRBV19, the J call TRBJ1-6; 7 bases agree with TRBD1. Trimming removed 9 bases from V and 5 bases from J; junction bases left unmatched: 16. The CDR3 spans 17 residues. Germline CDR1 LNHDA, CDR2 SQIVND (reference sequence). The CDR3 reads CASRQKGQAPNNSPLHF. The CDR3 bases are TGTGCCAGCAGACAGAAAGGACAGGCACCCAATAATTCACCCCTCCACTTT. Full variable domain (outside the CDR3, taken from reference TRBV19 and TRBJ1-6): DGGITQSPKYLFRKEGQNVTLSCEQNLNHDAMYWYRQDPGQGLRLIYYSQIVNDFQKGDIAEGYSVSREKKESFPLTVTSAQKNPTAFYLCASRQKGQAPNNSPLHFGNGTRLTVT.

As DNA, the CDR3 is TGTGCCAGCAGCCGAGTACAGGGACCCTATGGCTACACCTTC. It yields the protein CASSRVQGPYGYTF. The genes are TRBV14 and TRBJ1-2, with D possibly matching TRBD1 (6 bases). The germline CDR1 and CDR2 sequences are SGHDN and FVKESK. Trimming pared 4 bases from V and 4 bases from J, leaving 13 bases between. CDR3 length: 14 residues.